These T cell receptor beta chains were read from a single sample in a study of control samples from healthy donors and cancer patients. This table comes from immunoSEQ multiplex PCR, and its TCRdb copy is limited to in-frame clones, with some not included. Here the sample spans about 410,000 clones, approximately 92% being singletons. Sequenced: PBMCs. The receptors originated from a middle-aged man with head and neck cancer. CDR3s include the opening cysteine and the closing phenylalanine or tryptophan. D genes are given only for firm matches. Not every row has a clone size; where given, it reads once, few, many or a size class.

>TRBJ2-2|TRBD1|14|TRBV27|-
CASRGGLNTGELFF
TGTGCCAGCCGAGGGGGCCTCAACACCGGGGAGCTGTTTTTT
>TRBJ1-2|-|10|TRBV30|-
CAWSENGYTF
TGTGCCTGGTCTGAGAATGGCTACACCTTC
>TRBJ1-1|-|13|TRBV3-1/TRBV3-2|-
CASSQDLGAEAFF
TGTGCCAGCAGCCAAGATCTAGGGGCTGAAGCTTTCTTT
>TRBJ2-3|TRBD2|19|TRBV19|-
CASRFRLAGGPFSTDTQYF
TGTGCCAGTAGATTCCGACTAGCGGGAGGACCTTTTAGCACAGATACGCAGTATTTT
>TRBJ2-3|TRBD2|14|TRBV10-3|-
CAIRTGLDTDTQYF
TGTGCCATCAGGACGGGACTAGACACAGATACGCAGTATTTT
>TRBJ1-2|-|11|TRBV6-2/TRBV6-3|-
CASSTRGTGTF
TGTGCCAGCAGTACAAGGGGAACTGGGACCTTC
>TRBJ2-5|TRBD1|14|TRBV27|-
CASSSTGNQETQYF
TGTGCCAGCAGTTCGACAGGGAACCAAGAGACCCAGTACTTC
>TRBJ2-2|-|18|TRBV4-1|-
CASSPHGGRGKGTGELFF
TGCGCCAGCAGCCCCCACGGTGGTAGGGGGAAAGGGACCGGGGAGCTGTTTTTT
>TRBJ2-7|-|14|TRBV6-5|-
CASSPRGASYEQYF
TGTGCCAGCAGTCCCCGGGGGGCCTCCTACGAGCAGTACTTC
>TRBJ1-2|-|11|TRBV5-6|-
CASSFRAGYTF
TGTGCCAGCAGCTTTCGGGCTGGCTACACCTTC
>TRBJ1-1|TRBD1|14|TRBV29-1|-
CSAETGPTFTEAFF
TGCAGCGCGGAGACAGGGCCAACATTCACTGAAGCTTTCTTT
>TRBJ2-2|-|14|TRBV6-5|few
CASKSRRYTGELFF
TGTGCCAGCAAGTCAAGGCGCTACACCGGGGAGCTGTTTTTT
>TRBJ2-2|-|14|TRBV19|-
CASSIEGPVGELFF
TGTGCCAGTAGTATAGAGGGCCCGGTCGGGGAGCTGTTTTTT
>TRBJ2-2|-|13|TRBV24-1|-
CATSSDDTGELFF
TGTGCCACCAGTTCAGACGACACCGGGGAGCTGTTTTTT
>TRBJ1-4|-|13|TRBV4-1|-
CASSQLIGEKLFF
TGCGCCAGCAGCCAACTCATAGGTGAAAAACTGTTTTTT
>TRBJ2-2|TRBD1|16|TRBV5-1|-
CASSLVPTGGGGELFF
TGCGCCAGCAGCTTGGTACCGACAGGGGGCGGCGGGGAGCTGTTTTTT
>TRBJ2-7|TRBD1|14|TRBV4-1|-
CASSPGTGPFEQYF
TGCGCCAGCAGCCCTGGGACAGGGCCGTTCGAGCAGTACTTC
>TRBJ1-5|-|16|TRBV28|-
CASSLRGGNSNQPQHF
TGTGCCAGCAGTTTACGGGGGGGAAATAGCAATCAGCCCCAGCATTTT
>TRBJ2-1|-|13|TRBV30|-
CAWNDPTRNEQFF
TGTGCCTGGAATGACCCGACAAGGAATGAGCAGTTCTTC
>TRBJ1-6|TRBD1|16|TRBV4-2|-
CASSRNPGQGFSPLHF
TGTGCCAGCAGCCGTAACCCGGGACAGGGGTTTTCACCCCTCCACTTT
>TRBJ2-3|TRBD1|13|TRBV7-9|once
CASSLGTGPAQYF
TGTGCCAGCAGCTTGGGGACAGGGCCAGCGCAGTATTTT
>TRBJ2-1|-|15|TRBV5-1|-
CASSLSGTAYNEQFF
TGCGCCAGCAGCTTGAGCGGGACAGCCTACAATGAGCAGTTCTTC
>TRBJ2-1|-|13|TRBV5-6|-
CASSFGGVNEQFF
TGTGCCAGCAGCTTTGGAGGGGTAAATGAGCAGTTCTTC
>TRBJ2-1|TRBD2|18|TRBV24-1|-
CATSDSGTSDRSYNEQFF
TGTGCCACCAGTGACTCCGGGACTAGCGATCGCTCCTACAATGAGCAGTTCTTC
>TRBJ1-2|-|15|TRBV5-5|-
CASSLGLLINYGYTF
TGTGCCAGCAGCTTGGGACTCCTGATTAACTATGGCTACACCTTC
>TRBJ2-7|-|15|TRBV19|-
CASSDDMMSSYEQYF
TGTGCCAGTAGTGATGACATGATGAGCTCCTACGAGCAGTACTTC
>TRBJ2-2|TRBD1|15|TRBV24-1|-
CATSTRDRDTGELFF
TGTGCCACCAGCACACGGGACAGGGACACCGGGGAGCTGTTTTTT
>TRBJ2-7|TRBD1|15|TRBV7-2|-
CASRDGTGGHYEQYF
TGTGCCAGCAGGGACGGGACAGGGGGTCACTACGAGCAGTACTTC
>TRBJ2-1|TRBD2|14|TRBV24-1|-
CATSDPSGRDEQFF
TGTGCCACCAGTGACCCCAGCGGGAGAGATGAGCAGTTCTTC
>TRBJ2-5|-|13|TRBV5-1|-
CASSPYDRETQYF
TGCGCCAGCAGCCCCTATGACCGGGAGACCCAGTACTTC
>TRBJ2-7|-|14|TRBV11-2|-
CASLQGTHYYEQYF
TGTGCCAGTTTACAGGGTACCCATTACTACGAGCAGTACTTC
>TRBJ2-7|-|16|TRBV9|-
CASSAAGSTTIYEQYF
TGTGCCAGCAGCGCCGCCGGGTCGACTACTATATACGAGCAGTACTTC
>TRBJ2-2|TRBD2|18|TRBV5-4|-
CASRTGLAGGGGTGELFF
TGTGCCAGCAGGACAGGGCTAGCGGGAGGAGGGGGCACCGGGGAGCTGTTTTTT
>TRBJ1-2|-|14|TRBV27|few
CASRRTASGDGYTF
TGTGCCAGCAGAAGGACAGCCTCCGGGGATGGCTACACCTTC
>TRBJ1-3|-|13|TRBV28|-
CASTQSGGNTIYF
TGTGCCAGCACCCAAAGTGGGGGAAACACCATATATTTT
>TRBJ2-5|-|13|TRBV9|-
CASSLGMGETQYF
TGTGCCAGCAGTCTCGGGATGGGGGAGACCCAGTACTTC
>TRBJ1-3|-|17|TRBV7-2|few
CASSLPKGGLSGNTIYF
TGTGCCAGCAGCCTCCCCAAGGGGGGGTTGTCCGGAAACACCATATATTTT
>TRBJ2-3|-|17|TRBV18|-
CASSPFRAPSEKDTQYF
TGTGCCAGCTCACCATTCCGGGCCCCGAGTGAGAAAGATACGCAGTATTTT
>TRBJ2-3|-|15|TRBV4-2|-
CASSQDRGDTDTQYF
TGTGCCAGCAGCCAAGATAGAGGGGACACAGATACGCAGTATTTT
>TRBJ2-4|-|11|TRBV6-6|-
CASTPDNIQYF
TGTGCCAGCACCCCGGATAACATTCAGTACTTC
>TRBJ2-2|-|16|TRBV7-2|-
CASSLGGQITTGELFF
TGTGCCAGCAGCTTAGGCGGACAAATTACCACCGGGGAGCTGTTTTTT
>TRBJ1-1|-|12|TRBV28|-
CASSWSGTEAFF
TGTGCCAGCAGTTGGTCTGGGACTGAAGCTTTCTTT
>TRBJ2-1|-|14|TRBV11-1|-
CASSLEGSTWEQFF
TGTGCCAGCAGCCTCGAAGGTAGCACATGGGAGCAGTTCTTC
>TRBJ1-1|-|14|TRBV2|-
CASTNRQVNTEAFF
TGTGCCAGCACCAACCGACAGGTAAATACTGAAGCTTTCTTT
>TRBJ2-1|-|14|TRBV19|-
CASSPTGPMNEQFF
TGTGCCAGTAGTCCAACGGGACCTATGAATGAGCAGTTCTTC
>TRBJ1-1|-|14|TRBV6-1|-
CASSELGGMTEAFF
TGTGCCAGCAGTGAACTAGGGGGGATGACTGAAGCTTTCTTT
>TRBJ2-7|-|15|TRBV10-3|-
CAISEPETGAYEQYF
TGTGCCATCAGTGAGCCTGAGACAGGAGCTTACGAGCAGTACTTC
>TRBJ2-2|TRBD1|16|TRBV10-1|-
CASSESRTGVPGELFF
TGCGCCAGCAGTGAGTCTAGGACAGGGGTCCCCGGGGAGCTGTTTTTT
>TRBJ2-2|TRBD2|15|TRBV28|once
CASRTSGSYTGELFF
TGTGCCAGCCGGACTAGCGGGAGTTACACCGGGGAGCTGTTTTTT
>TRBJ2-5|-|16|TRBV7-2|-
CASSLAGTGIRGAQYF
TGTGCCAGCAGCTTAGCAGGCACCGGGATCCGGGGAGCCCAGTACTTC
>TRBJ1-4|-|16|TRBV15|-
CATSRPGPNFNEKLFF
TGTGCCACCAGCAGACCGGGCCCGAACTTTAATGAAAAACTGTTTTTT
>TRBJ2-7|TRBD2|14|TRBV5-6|-
CASSSTSLLYEQYF
TGTGCCAGCAGCTCGACTAGCCTTTTGTACGAGCAGTACTTC
>TRBJ2-5|TRBD2|17|TRBV28|-
CASRSRGLAGAGETQYF
TGTGCCAGCAGATCCAGGGGACTAGCGGGAGCGGGAGAGACCCAGTACTTC